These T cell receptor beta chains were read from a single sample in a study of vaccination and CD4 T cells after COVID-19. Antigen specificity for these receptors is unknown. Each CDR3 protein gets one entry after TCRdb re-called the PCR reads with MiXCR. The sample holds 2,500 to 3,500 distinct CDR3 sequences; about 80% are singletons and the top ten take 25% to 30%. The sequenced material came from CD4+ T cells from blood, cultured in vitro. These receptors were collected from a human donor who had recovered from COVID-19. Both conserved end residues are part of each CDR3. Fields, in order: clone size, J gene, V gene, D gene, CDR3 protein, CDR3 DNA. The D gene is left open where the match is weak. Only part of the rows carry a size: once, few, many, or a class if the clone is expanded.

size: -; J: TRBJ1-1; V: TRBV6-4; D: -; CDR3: CASSVQGNTEAFF; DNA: TGTGCCAGCAGTGTCCAGGGAAACACTGAAGCTTTCTTT
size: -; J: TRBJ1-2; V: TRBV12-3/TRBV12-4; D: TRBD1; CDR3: CASSRDSFYGYTF; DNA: TGTGCCAGCAGTCGGGACAGTTTCTATGGCTACACCTTC
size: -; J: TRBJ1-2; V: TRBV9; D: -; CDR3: CASSVGRGYGYTF; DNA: TGTGCCAGCAGCGTAGGACGCGGTTATGGCTACACCTTC
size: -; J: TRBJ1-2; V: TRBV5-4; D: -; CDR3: CASSFFIADTLPGYTF; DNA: TGTGCCAGCAGCTTCTTCATCGCAGATACCCTTCCTGGCTACACCTTC
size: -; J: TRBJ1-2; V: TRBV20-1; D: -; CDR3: CSAVLSSRGYTF; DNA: TGCAGTGCTGTTCTGTCTTCACGGGGCTACACCTTC
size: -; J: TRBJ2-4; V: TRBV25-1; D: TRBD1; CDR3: CASSRQGENIQYF; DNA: TGTGCCAGCAGCCGACAGGGAGAAAACATTCAGTACTTC
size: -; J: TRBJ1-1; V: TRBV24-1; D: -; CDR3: CATSAGMNTEAFF; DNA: TGTGCCACCAGCGCCGGAATGAACACTGAAGCTTTCTTT
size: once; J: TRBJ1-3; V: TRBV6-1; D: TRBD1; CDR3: CASIHSGTGEGNTIYF; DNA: TGTGCCAGCATCCATTCCGGGACAGGGGAAGGAAACACCATATATTTT
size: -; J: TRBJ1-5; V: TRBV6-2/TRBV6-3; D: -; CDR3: CASSWMEGNQPQHF; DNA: TGTGCCAGCAGTTGGATGGAAGGCAATCAGCCCCAGCATTTT
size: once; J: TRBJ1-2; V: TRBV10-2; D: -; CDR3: CASSESTLLNYGYTF; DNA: TGCGCCAGCAGTGAGTCGACGTTACTTAACTATGGCTACACCTTC
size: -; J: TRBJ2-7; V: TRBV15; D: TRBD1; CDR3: CATSRERQGLRAYEQYF; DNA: TGTGCCACCAGCAGAGAGAGACAGGGTCTAAGGGCCTACGAGCAGTACTTC
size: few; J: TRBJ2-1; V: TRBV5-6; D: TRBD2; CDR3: CASSLLAGGPGEQFF; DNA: TGTGCCAGCAGCTTACTAGCGGGGGGGCCGGGTGAGCAGTTCTTC
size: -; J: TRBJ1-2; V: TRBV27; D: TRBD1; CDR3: CASSLTRQGTIYGYTF; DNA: TGTGCCAGCAGCTTAACAAGACAGGGGACGATCTATGGCTACACCTTC
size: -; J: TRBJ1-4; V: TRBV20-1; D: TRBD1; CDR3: CSARQGVGEKLFF; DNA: TGCAGTGCTAGACAGGGGGTTGGGGAAAAACTGTTTTTT
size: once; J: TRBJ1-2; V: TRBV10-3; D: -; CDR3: CAISESEVNYGYTF; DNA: TGTGCCATCAGTGAGTCTGAGGTGAACTATGGCTACACCTTC
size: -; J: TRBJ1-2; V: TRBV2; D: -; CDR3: CASSDRVWEREDYGYTF; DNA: TGTGCCAGCAGTGACAGGGTATGGGAGAGAGAGGACTATGGCTACACCTTC
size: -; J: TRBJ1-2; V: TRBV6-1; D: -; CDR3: CASKEGTAHGYTF; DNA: TGTGCCAGCAAAGAAGGGACTGCGCACGGCTACACCTTC
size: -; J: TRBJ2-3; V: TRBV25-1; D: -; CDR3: CASSDWGIRSTDTQYF; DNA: TGTGCCAGCAGTGACTGGGGCATTAGAAGCACAGATACGCAGTATTTT
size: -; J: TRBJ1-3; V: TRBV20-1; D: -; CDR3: CSALQGTAGNTIYF; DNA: TGCAGTGCTTTACAGGGAACGGCTGGAAACACCATATATTTT
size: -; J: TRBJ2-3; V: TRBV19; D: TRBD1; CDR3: CASSTFHRGETDTQYF; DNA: TGTGCCAGTAGTACCTTCCACAGGGGGGAGACAGATACGCAGTATTTT
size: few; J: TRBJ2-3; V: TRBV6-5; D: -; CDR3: CASSYSSRGGSDTQYF; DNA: TGTGCCAGCAGTTACTCGTCGCGGGGTGGATCAGATACGCAGTATTTT
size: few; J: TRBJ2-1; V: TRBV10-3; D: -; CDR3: CASSREITYNEQFF; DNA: TGTGCCTCTAGTAGGGAAATCACCTACAATGAGCAGTTCTTC
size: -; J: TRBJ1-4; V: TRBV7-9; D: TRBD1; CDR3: CASSAKGQGALANEKLFF; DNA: TGTGCCAGCAGCGCCAAGGGACAGGGGGCTCTTGCTAATGAAAAACTGTTTTTT
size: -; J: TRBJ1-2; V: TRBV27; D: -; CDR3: CASKNPAGF; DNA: TGTGCCAGCAAGAACCCGGCAGGCTTC
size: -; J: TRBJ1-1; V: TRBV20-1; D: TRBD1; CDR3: CSARGQLNTEAFF; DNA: TGCAGTGCTAGGGGACAGCTGAACACTGAAGCTTTCTTT
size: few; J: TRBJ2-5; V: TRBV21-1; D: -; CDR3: CASSGAGGETQYF; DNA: TGTGCCAGCAGCGGAGCCGGGGGAGAGACCCAGTACTTC
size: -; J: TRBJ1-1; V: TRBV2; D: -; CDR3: CASSAARVNTEAFF; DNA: TGTGCCAGCAGTGCTGCCAGGGTAAACACTGAAGCTTTCTTT
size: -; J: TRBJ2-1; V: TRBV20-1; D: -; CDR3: CSAGHRPPSYNEQFF; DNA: TGCAGTGCCGGACACCGGCCCCCATCCTACAATGAGCAGTTCTTC
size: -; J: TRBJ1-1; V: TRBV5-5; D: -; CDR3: CASSFLDRSNTEAFF; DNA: TGTGCCAGCAGTTTTCTCGACAGGTCGAACACTGAAGCTTTCTTT
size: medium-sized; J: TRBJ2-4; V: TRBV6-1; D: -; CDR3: CASSGSGGAKNIQYF; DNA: TGTGCCAGCAGTGGCTCCGGGGGAGCCAAAAACATTCAGTACTTC
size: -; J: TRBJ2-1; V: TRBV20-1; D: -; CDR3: CSAPQTHSYNEQFF; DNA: TGCAGTGCCCCCCAGACCCACAGTTACAATGAGCAGTTCTTC
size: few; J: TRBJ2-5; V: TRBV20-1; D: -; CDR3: CSARDRRWETQYF; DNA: TGCAGTGCTAGGGACCGTAGATGGGAGACCCAGTACTTC
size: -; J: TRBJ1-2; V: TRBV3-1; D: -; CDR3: CASSQLHDPYGYTF; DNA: TGTGCCAGCAGCCAATTACATGACCCTTATGGCTACACCTTC
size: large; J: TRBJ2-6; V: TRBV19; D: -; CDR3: CASSWGGRSGANVLTF; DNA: TGTGCCAGTAGTTGGGGGGGCCGCTCTGGGGCCAACGTCCTGACTTTC
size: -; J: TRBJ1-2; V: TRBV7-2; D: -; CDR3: CASSLARGGTYGYTF; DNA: TGTGCCAGCAGCTTAGCGCGGGGGGGTACCTATGGCTACACCTTC
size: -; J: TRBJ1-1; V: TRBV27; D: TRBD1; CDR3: CASREGDRGLRVNTEAFF; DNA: TGTGCCAGCAGGGAAGGGGACAGGGGGCTGAGGGTGAACACTGAAGCTTTCTTT
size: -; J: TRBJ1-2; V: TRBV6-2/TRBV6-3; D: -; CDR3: CASWESTASRGYTF; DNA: TGTGCCAGCTGGGAGTCTACGGCTTCTCGAGGCTACACCTTC
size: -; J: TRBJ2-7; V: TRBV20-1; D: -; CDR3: CSARDRETGSYEQYF; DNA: TGCAGTGCTAGAGATCGGGAGACAGGGTCCTACGAGCAGTACTTC
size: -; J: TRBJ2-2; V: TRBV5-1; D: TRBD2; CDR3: CASMRREGTGELFF; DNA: TGCGCCAGCATGCGAAGGGAGGGCACCGGGGAGCTGTTTTTT
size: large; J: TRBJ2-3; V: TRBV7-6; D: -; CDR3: CASSSGLSGDTQYF; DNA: TGTGCCAGCAGCTCCGGATTATCCGGAGATACGCAGTATTTT
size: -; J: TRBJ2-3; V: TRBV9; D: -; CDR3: CASSVLPGSTDTQYF; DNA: TGTGCCAGCAGCGTACTACCGGGGAGCACAGATACGCAGTATTTT
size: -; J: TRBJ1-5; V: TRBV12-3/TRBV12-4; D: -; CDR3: CASSLVGGGPQHF; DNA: TGTGCCAGCAGTTTAGTAGGTGGTGGGCCCCAGCATTTT
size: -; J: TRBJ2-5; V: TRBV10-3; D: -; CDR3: CAVQGNPQETQYF; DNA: TGTGCCGTTCAGGGGAACCCCCAAGAGACCCAGTACTTC
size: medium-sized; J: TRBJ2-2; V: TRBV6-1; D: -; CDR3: CASSLGWTGELFF; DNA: TGTGCCAGCAGCTTAGGATGGACCGGGGAGCTGTTTTTT
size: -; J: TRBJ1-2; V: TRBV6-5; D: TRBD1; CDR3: CASSYSVEGAHNGYTF; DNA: TGTGCCAGCAGTTATTCGGTCGAGGGGGCGCACAATGGCTACACCTTC
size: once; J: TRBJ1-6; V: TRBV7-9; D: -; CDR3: CASSLSASPLHF; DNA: TGTGCCAGCAGCTTATCGGCCTCACCCCTCCACTTT
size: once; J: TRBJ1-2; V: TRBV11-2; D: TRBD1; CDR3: CASSPIRDRRHYGYTF; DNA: TGTGCCAGCAGCCCTATTAGGGACAGACGCCACTATGGCTACACCTTC
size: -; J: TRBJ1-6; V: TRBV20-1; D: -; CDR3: CSARETYSNSPLHF; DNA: TGCAGTGCTAGGGAAACTTATAGCAATTCACCCCTCCACTTT
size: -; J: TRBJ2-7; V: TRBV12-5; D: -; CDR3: CASGLVGAYEQYF; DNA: TGTGCTAGTGGTTTGGTGGGAGCGTACGAGCAGTACTTC